The 16 T cell receptor beta chains presented below share a single source sample, sequenced in a study of blood T cell repertoires in COVID-19. Profiled with immunoSEQ multiplex PCR; TCRdb holds only in-frame clones, not every one. The table includes about 220,000 clones, 85% detected once. Sequencing was carried out using peripheral blood. Receptors originate from a woman aged 70 to 79 with COVID-19, enrolled during active disease.

In this sample, this clone turned up many times. V gene TRBV28 combines with J gene TRBJ1-2, with 8 bases identical to TRBD1. This CDR3 region has 14 residues. The J segment lost 2 bases and the V segment lost 5 bases, leaving 4 bases of the junction unmatched. Per the germline V gene, CDR1 is MDHEN and CDR2 is SYDVKM. The DNA for the CDR3 is TGTGCCAGCAGTACTCCAGGGGGCAACTATGGCTACACCTTC. Translating gives CASSTPGGNYGYTF.

J is TRBJ2-2 and V is TRBV5-1; 9 bases fit TRBD1. Germline V gene sequence: CDR1 SGHRS, CDR2 YFSETQ. Trimming removed 2 bases from V and 10 bases from J; junction bases left unmatched: 6. The CDR3 extends over 14 amino acids. CDR3 sequence reads: CASSFRDRALELFF. DNA of the CDR3: TGCGCCAGCAGCTTCCGGGACAGGGCCCTGGAGCTGTTTTTT.

The V and J genes are TRBV19 and TRBJ1-2, with TRBD1 as a possible D gene (5 bases). This CDR3 comprises 15 residues. V was trimmed by 3 bases and J by 4 bases, leaving 15 bases between them. Germline CDR1 is LNHDA and CDR2 is SQIVND (reference sequence). CDR3 DNA sequence: TGTGCCAGTAGTATGTCTTGGGGAGGGGCCTATGGCTACACCTTC. Translating it yields CASSMSWGGAYGYTF.

The chain joins TRBV5-6 to TRBJ1-1; TRBD1 matches at 8 bases. The CDR3 extends over 14 amino acids. The V and J ends lost 3 bases and 0 bases, in that order; junction bases with no gene match: 1. Looked up from germline, CDR1 is SGHDT and CDR2 is YYEEEE. CDR3: CASSSRGLNTEAFF. The DNA of the CDR3 is TGTGCCAGCAGCTCCAGGGGGCTGAACACTGAAGCTTTCTTT.

V gene TRBV12-3 or TRBV12-4 combines with J gene TRBJ2-4; TRBD2 might be the D (5 bases). V was pared by 0 bases and J by 7 bases, with 7 bases between. The CDR3 loop spans 13 amino acids. The CDR3 DNA follows: TGTGCCAGCAGTTTAGCGGGAGTGAACATTCAGTACTTC. Amino acids: CASSLAGVNIQYF.

V usage is TRBV6-6 and J usage is TRBJ2-7; 10 bases agree with TRBD2. With 10 bases clipped from V and 2 bases from J, the junction kept 11 bases outside the gene matches. CDR3 length equals 15 residues. Germline-derived CDR1 and CDR2 are MNHNY and SVGAGI (reference sequence). The CDR3 protein is CATGTSALDAYEQYF. The CDR3 bases are TGTGCCACCGGGACTAGCGCCCTCGATGCCTACGAGCAGTACTTC.

The chain couples TRBV5-1 to TRBJ1-2; tentatively, D is TRBD1 (6 bases). The germline gives CDR1 SGHRS, CDR2 YFSETQ. CDR3 length: 14 residues. Between the trimmed V and J ends, which lost 6 bases and 4 bases, there was a span of 16 bases. The DNA of the CDR3 is TGCGCCAGCACCTCCACCCCGGACAGCTATGGCTACACCTTC. Its protein product is CASTSTPDSYGYTF.

This sequence joins TRBV6-5 and TRBJ1-2, with D possibly matching TRBD1 (6 bases). With 7 bases removed from V and 8 bases from J, the gap between germline ends came to 23 bases. Germline CDR1 reads MNHEY; CDR2 reads SVGAGI. This CDR3 is built from 15 residues. Written as DNA, the CDR3 is TGTGCCAGCATGGCTGGGGGCGAGATCAAGCGGGGCTACACCTTC. This codes for CASMAGGEIKRGYTF.

The genes are TRBV29-1 and TRBJ2-1, with D perhaps TRBD1 (6 bases). Trimming stripped 4 bases from V and 7 bases from J, with 17 bases between. The CDR3 runs 14 residues. Per the germline V gene, CDR1 is SQVTM and CDR2 is ANQGSEA. In DNA, the CDR3 is TGCAGCGTTGCTGCCGCGACAGGTGGAAATGAGCAGTTCTTC. Translating gives CSVAAATGGNEQFF.

The rearrangement links TRBV27 to TRBJ1-2, with 9 bases matching TRBD1. Losses at the gene ends were 7 bases for V and 4 bases for J; bases not matched to a gene: 10. This CDR3 region has 15 residues. Germline V gene sequence: CDR1 MNHEY, CDR2 SMNVEV (reference sequence). CDR3 protein: CASILTGGRSYGYTF. The CDR3 DNA reads as TGTGCCAGCATCCTTACAGGGGGCCGAAGCTATGGCTACACCTTC.

This chain joins TRBV11-1 and TRBJ1-1, with 7 bases fitting TRBD1. Germline CDR1 and CDR2: SGHAT and FQDESV (reference sequence). After removal of 5 bases from V and 3 bases from J, the junction contained 6 bases not matched to a gene. This CDR3 has 14 amino acids. The CDR3 nucleotides are TGTGCCAGCAGCCCCCGGGACAGCCACACTGAAGCTTTCTTT. Its translation: CASSPRDSHTEAFF.

The chain recombines TRBV5-8 with TRBJ2-3; a possible D gene is TRBD2 (5 bases). This CDR3 is built from 14 residues. Germline assignment: CDR1 SGHTS and CDR2 YDEGEE. Trimming removed 4 bases from V and 6 bases from J, with 15 bases in between. The CDR3 loop is CASSPGRRGDTQYF. CDR3 DNA: TGTGCCAGCAGCCCCGGGCGGAGAGGGGATACGCAGTATTTT.

J is TRBJ1-2 and V is TRBV15; 7 bases are a match to TRBD1. CDR1 and CDR2 from the germline V gene are LNHNV and YYDKDF (reference sequence). V lost 9 bases and J lost 0; bases outside the gene matches: 16. The CDR3 sequence is 17 residues long. The CDR3 here is CATGMVAGGESNYGYTF. CDR3 bases: TGTGCCACGGGCATGGTGGCAGGGGGTGAATCTAACTATGGCTACACCTTC.

The chain recombines TRBV19 with TRBJ1-1; D remains unclear. The CDR3 is 11 amino acids. Germline CDR1 reads LNHDA; CDR2 reads SQIVND (reference sequence). V was clipped by 3 bases and J by 11 bases, with 10 bases between them. CDR3 residues: CASSIGGLAFF. The CDR3 DNA sequence: TGTGCCAGTAGTATCGGCGGGTTGGCTTTCTTT. The entire variable domain, with the rest obtained from reference TRBV19 and TRBJ1-1, is as follows: DGGITQSPKYLFRKEGQNVTLSCEQNLNHDAMYWYRQDPGQGLRLIYYSQIVNDFQKGDIAEGYSVSREKKESFPLTVTSAQKNPTAFYLCASSIGGLAFFGQGTRLTVV.

The V and J genes are TRBV6-2 or TRBV6-3 and TRBJ1-2, with 8 bases matching TRBD1. Losses at the gene ends were 6 bases for V and 5 bases for J; bases not matched to a gene: 14. The CDR3 contains 16 residues. Per the germline V gene, CDR1 is MNHEY and CDR2 is SVGEGT. The CDR3 DNA is TGTGCCAGCAGCTTCCACTCGACAGGGGCCGGGTATGGCTACACCTTC. Amino acids: CASSFHSTGAGYGYTF.

This clone was seen a handful of times. This chain links TRBV7-3 with TRBJ2-3; TRBD2 aligns across 11 bases. CDR3 length: 16 residues. The V and J ends lost 3 bases and 3 bases, in that order; junction bases with no gene match: 5. Germline V gives CDR1 SGHTA, CDR2 FQGTGA. The CDR3 DNA follows: TGTGCCAGCAGCTTGGGGTCTAGCGGGGGGACAGATACGCAGTATTTT. It encodes CASSLGSSGGTDTQYF. Variable domain in full (rest from reference TRBV7-3 and TRBJ2-3): GAGVSQTPSNKVTEKGKYVELRCDPISGHTALYWYRQSLGQGPEFLIYFQGTGAADDSGLPNDRFFAVRPEGSVSTLKIQRTERGDSAVYLCASSLGSSGGTDTQYFGPGTRLTVL.